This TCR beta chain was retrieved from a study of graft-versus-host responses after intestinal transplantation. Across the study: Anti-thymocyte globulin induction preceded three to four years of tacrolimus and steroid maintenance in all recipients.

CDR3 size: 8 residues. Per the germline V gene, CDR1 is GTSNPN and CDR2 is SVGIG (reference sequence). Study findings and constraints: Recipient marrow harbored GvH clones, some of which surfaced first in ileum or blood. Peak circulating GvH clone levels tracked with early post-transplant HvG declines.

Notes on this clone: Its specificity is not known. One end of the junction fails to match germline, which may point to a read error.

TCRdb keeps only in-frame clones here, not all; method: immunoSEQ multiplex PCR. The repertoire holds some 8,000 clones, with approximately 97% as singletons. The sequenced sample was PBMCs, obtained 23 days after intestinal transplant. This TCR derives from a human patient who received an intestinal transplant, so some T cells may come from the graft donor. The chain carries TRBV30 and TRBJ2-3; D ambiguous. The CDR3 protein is CAWSVSDF. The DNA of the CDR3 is TGTGCCTGGAGTGTCTCGGATTTT.